This T cell receptor beta chain was recovered during a study of blood T cell repertoires in COVID-19. The overall study: Spain, Italy and the United States supplied samples that represented acute and convalescent COVID-19. From T cells, B-cell-depleted T cells, or PBMCs came the material, which was cDNA or gDNA.

This CDR3 region has 17 residues. V was pared by 2 bases and J by 4 bases, with 15 bases between. Germline CDR1 reads MDHEN; CDR2 reads SYDVKM. Original processing notes: The assay estimated nucleated cells by amplifying reference gene primers. The protocol was immunoSEQ multiplex PCR, while the TCRdb copy is restricted to in-frame clones and leaves out a portion. D and trimming were read from the DNA, whereas the V and J calls and clone size are those reported in that table. The table lists 150,000 to 200,000 clones, roughly 90% of them singletons. The TCR originated in a man in his 60s with active or convalescent COVID-19. Sequencing input: peripheral blood. J is TRBJ2-6 and V is TRBV28, with a tentative D call TRBD1 (6 bases). The CDR3 nucleotides are TGTGCCAGCAGTTTAGGGTTGTCAGGGGCCGGGGCCAACGTCCTGACTTTC. Its translation is CASSLGLSGAGANVLTF.